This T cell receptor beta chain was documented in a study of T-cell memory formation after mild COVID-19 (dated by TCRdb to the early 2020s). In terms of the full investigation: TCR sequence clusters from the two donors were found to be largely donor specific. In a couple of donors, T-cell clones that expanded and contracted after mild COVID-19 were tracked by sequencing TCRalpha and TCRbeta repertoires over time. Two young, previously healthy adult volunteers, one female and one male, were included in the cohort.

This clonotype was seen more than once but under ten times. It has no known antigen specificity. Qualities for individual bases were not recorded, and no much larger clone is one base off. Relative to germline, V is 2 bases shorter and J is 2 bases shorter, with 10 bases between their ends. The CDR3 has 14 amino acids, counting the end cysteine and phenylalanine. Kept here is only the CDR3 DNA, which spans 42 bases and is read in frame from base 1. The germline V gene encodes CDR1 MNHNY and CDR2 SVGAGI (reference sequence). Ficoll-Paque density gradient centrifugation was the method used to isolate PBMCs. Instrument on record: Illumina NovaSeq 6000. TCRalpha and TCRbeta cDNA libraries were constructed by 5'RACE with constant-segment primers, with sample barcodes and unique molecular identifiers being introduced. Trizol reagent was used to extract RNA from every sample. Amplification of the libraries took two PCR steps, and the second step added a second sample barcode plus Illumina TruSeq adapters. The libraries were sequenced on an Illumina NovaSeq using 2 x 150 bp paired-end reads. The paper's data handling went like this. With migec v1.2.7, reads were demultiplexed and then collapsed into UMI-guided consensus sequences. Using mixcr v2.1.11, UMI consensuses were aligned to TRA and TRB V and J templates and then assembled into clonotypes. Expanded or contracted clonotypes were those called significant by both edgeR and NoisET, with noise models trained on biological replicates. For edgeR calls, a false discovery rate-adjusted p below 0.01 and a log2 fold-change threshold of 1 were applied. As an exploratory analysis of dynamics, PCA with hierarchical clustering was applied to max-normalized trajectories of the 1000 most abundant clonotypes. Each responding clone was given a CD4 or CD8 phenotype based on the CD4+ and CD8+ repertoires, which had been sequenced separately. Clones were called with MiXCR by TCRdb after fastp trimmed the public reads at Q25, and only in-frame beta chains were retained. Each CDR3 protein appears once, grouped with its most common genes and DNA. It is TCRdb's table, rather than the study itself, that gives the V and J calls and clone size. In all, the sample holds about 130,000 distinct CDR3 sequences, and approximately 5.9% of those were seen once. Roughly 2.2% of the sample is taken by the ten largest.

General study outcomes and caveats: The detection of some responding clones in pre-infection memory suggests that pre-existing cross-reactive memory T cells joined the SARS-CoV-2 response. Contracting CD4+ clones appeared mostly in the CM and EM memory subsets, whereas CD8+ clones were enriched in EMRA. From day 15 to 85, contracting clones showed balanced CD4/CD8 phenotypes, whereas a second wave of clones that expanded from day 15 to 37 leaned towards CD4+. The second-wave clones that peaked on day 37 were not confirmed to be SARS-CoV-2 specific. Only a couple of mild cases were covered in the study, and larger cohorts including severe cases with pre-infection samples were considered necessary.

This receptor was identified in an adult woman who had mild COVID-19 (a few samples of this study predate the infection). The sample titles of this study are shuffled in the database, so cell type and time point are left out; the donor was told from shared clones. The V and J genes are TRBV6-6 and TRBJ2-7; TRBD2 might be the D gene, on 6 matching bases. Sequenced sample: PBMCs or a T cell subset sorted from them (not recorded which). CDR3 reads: CASSYLAGPYEQYF. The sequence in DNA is TGTGCCAGCAGTTACCTGGCGGGGCCCTACGAGCAGTACTTC.